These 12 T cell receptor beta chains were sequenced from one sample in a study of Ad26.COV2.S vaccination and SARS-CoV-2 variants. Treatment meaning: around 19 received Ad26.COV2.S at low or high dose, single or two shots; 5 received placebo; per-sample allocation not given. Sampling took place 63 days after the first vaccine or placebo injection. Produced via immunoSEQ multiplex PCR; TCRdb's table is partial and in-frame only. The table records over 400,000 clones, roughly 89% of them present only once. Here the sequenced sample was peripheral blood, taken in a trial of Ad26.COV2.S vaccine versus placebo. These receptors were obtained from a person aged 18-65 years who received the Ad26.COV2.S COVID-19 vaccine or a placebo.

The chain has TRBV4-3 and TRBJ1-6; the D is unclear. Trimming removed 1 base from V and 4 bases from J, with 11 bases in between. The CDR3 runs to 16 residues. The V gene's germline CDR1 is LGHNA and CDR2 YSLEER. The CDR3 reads CASSQGGGSYNSPLHF. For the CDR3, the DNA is TGCGCCAGCAGCCAAGGAGGTGGGAGTTATAATTCACCCCTCCACTTT.

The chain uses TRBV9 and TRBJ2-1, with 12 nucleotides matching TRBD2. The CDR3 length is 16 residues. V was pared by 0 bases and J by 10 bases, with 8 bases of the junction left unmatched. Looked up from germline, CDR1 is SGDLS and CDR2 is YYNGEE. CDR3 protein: CASSVGSSGGAREQFF. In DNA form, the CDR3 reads TGTGCCAGCAGCGTAGGGTCTAGCGGGGGGGCGAGGGAGCAGTTCTTC.

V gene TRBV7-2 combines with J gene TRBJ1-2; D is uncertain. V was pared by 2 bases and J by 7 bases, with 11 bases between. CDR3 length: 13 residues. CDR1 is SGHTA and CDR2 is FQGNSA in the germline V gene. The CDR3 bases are TGTGCCAGCAGCTTAAATTTCTTGGGTGGCTACACCTTC. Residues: CASSLNFLGGYTF. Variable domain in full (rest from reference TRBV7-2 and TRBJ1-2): GAGVSQSPSNKVTEKGKDVELRCDPISGHTALYWYRQSLGQGLEFLIYFQGNSAPDKSGLPSDRFSAERTGGSVSTLTIQRTQQEDSAVYLCASSLNFLGGYTFGSGTRLTVV.

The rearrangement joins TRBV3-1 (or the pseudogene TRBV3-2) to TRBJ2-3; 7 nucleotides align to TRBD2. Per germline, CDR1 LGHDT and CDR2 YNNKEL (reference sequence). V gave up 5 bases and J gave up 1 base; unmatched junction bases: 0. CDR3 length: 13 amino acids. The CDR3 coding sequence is TGTGCCAGCAGCACTAGCGGCACAGATACGCAGTATTTT. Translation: CASSTSGTDTQYF.

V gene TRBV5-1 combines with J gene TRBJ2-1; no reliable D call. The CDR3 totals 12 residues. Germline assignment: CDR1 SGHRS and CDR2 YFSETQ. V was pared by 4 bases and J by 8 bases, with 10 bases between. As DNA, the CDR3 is TGCGCCAGCAGCCCCCATCAGCATGAGCAGTTCTTC. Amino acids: CASSPHQHEQFF.

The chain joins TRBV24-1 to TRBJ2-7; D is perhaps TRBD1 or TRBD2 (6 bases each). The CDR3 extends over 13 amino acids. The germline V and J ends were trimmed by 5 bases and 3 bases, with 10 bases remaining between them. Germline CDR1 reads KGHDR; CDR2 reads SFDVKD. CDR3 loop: CATSGGALYEQYF. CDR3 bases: TGTGCCACCAGTGGGGGGGCCCTCTACGAGCAGTACTTC.

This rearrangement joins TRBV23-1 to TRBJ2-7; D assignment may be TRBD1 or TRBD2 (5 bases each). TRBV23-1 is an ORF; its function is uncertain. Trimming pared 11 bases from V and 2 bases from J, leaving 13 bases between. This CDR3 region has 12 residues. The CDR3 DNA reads TGCGCCCCCGGGACCGATACCTACGAGCAGTACGTC. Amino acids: CAPGTDTYEQYV.

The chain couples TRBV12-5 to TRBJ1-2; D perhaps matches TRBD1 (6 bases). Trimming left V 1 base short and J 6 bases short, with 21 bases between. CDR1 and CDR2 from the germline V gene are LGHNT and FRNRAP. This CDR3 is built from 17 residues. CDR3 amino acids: CASGLAETGTIEDGYTF. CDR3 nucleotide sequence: TGTGCTAGTGGTTTGGCCGAGACCGGGACAATAGAGGATGGCTACACCTTC. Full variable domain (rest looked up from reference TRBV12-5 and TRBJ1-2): DARVTQTPRHKVTEMGQEVTMRCQPILGHNTVFWYRQTMMQGLELLAYFRNRAPLDDSGMPKDRFSAEMPDATLATLKIQPSEPRDSAVYFCASGLAETGTIEDGYTFGSGTRLTVV.

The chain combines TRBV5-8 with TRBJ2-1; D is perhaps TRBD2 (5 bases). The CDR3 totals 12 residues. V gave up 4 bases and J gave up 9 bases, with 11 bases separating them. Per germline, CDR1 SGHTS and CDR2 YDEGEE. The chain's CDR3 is CASSPLRAEQFF. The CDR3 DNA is TGTGCCAGCAGCCCCTTGAGGGCTGAGCAGTTCTTC.

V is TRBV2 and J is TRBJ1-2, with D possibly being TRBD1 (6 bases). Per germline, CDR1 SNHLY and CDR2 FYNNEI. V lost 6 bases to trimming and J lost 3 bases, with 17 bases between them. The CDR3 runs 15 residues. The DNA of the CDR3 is TGTGCCAGCAGCCTACAGACAGGAGACTACTATGGCTACACCTTC. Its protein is CASSLQTGDYYGYTF.

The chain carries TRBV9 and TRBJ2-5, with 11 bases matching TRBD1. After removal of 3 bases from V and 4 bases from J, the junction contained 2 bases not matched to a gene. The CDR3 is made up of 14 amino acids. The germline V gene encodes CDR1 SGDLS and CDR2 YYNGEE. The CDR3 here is CASSGGQGAETQYF. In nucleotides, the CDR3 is TGTGCCAGCAGCGGCGGACAGGGGGCAGAGACCCAGTACTTC.

CDR3 DNA: TGCAGTGCTAGTGGGCTAGCGGGGGGACAAACCGGGGAGCTGTTTTTT. This translates into CSASGLAGGQTGELFF. This chain links TRBV20-1 with TRBJ2-2; TRBD2 agrees at 11 bases. Germline V gives CDR1 DFQATT, CDR2 SNEGSKA (reference sequence). V was clipped by 3 bases and J by 5 bases; unmatched bases: 8. This CDR3 spans 16 amino acids.